The entry that follows covers one T cell receptor (beta chain) sequence. The sample originates from a study of blood T cell repertoires in COVID-19. Study in general: In each case, the material was cDNA or gDNA derived from T cells, B-cell-depleted T cells, or PBMCs.

This table comes from immunoSEQ multiplex PCR, and its TCRdb copy is limited to in-frame clones, with some not included. This sample yields 110,000 to 150,000 clones, of which roughly 83% are seen a single time; approximately 5% belongs to the top ten. The study drew participants aged about 18 to 95 years from around 24 US areas. This sequence originates from a man aged 35 to 55 with acute COVID-19. Sequencing was performed on PBMCs or T cells enriched from blood (not recorded which).

In DNA form, the CDR3 reads TGTGCCAGCAGTTCTGGGACAGGGTATTTT. It yields the protein CASSSGTGYF. V usage is TRBV12-3 or TRBV12-4 and J usage is TRBJ1-3, with 9 bases that match TRBD1. This CDR3 spans 10 amino acids. The V gene end was trimmed by 4 bases and the J gene end by 16 bases; junction bases not matched to a gene: 2.